Presented here are 2 T cell receptor beta chains from one specimen sequenced in a study of regulatory dendritic cells for organ transplantation. Repertoires were generated with immunoSEQ multiplex PCR, while TCRdb's copy carries only in-frame clones and drops some. In the table there are tens of thousands of clones, less than 85% of which are singletons. The sequenced sample was naive CD8+ T cells from blood. The subset here: CD45RA+ naive T cells. The origin of the receptors is a human donor in good health.

The chain employs TRBV13 and TRBJ2-1; D is ambiguous. The V end was cut by 5 bases, the J end by 8 bases, with 10 bases between. There are 12 residues in the CDR3. In germline, CDR1 is PRHDT, CDR2 FYEKMQ (reference sequence). CDR3: CASSLISDEQFF. For the CDR3, the DNA is TGTGCCAGCAGCCTAATATCGGATGAGCAGTTCTTC.

The CDR3 nucleotides read TGTGCCAGCAGACTCGATACCTATAGCAATCAGCCCCAGCATTTT. This encodes CASRLDTYSNQPQHF. J is TRBJ1-5 and V is TRBV27, with D hard to call. Trimming took 6 bases from V and 0 from J, leaving 12 bases between them. This CDR3 is built from 15 residues. Germline CDR1 and CDR2: MNHEY and SMNVEV (reference sequence).